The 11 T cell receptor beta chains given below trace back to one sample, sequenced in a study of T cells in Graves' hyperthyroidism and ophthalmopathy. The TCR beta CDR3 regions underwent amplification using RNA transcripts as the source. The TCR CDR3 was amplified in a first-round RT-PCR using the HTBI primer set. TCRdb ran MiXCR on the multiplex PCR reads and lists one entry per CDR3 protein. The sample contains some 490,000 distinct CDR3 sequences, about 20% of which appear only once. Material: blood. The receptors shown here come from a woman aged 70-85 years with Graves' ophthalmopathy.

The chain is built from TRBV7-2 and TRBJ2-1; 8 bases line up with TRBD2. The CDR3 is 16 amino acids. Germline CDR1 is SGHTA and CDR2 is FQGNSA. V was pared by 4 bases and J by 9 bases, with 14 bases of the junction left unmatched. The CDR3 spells CASSYPGVAGSGEQFF. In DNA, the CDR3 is TGTGCCAGCAGCTACCCGGGGGTAGCGGGAAGTGGTGAGCAGTTCTTC. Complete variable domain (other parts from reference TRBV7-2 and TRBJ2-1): GAGVSQSPSNKVTEKGKDVELRCDPISGHTALYWYRQSLGQGLEFLIYFQGNSAPDKSGLPSDRFSAERTGGSVSTLTIQRTQQEDSAVYLCASSYPGVAGSGEQFFGPGTRLTVL.

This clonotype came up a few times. CDR3 sequence reads: CASSIEEYRVQGTQPQHF. The CDR3 DNA sequence: TGTGCCAGTAGTATAGAAGAATACAGAGTACAGGGGACCCAGCCCCAGCATTTT. The chain carries TRBV19 and TRBJ1-5, with 7 bases fitting TRBD1. CDR3 size: 18 residues. J lost 7 bases, V lost 0 bases, and 15 bases had no gene match. CDR1 LNHDA and CDR2 SQIVND come from the germline V gene (reference sequence). Looking up the rest from reference TRBV19 and TRBJ1-5 gives the full variable domain: DGGITQSPKYLFRKEGQNVTLSCEQNLNHDAMYWYRQDPGQGLRLIYYSQIVNDFQKGDIAEGYSVSREKKESFPLTVTSAQKNPTAFYLCASSIEEYRVQGTQPQHFGDGTRLSIL.

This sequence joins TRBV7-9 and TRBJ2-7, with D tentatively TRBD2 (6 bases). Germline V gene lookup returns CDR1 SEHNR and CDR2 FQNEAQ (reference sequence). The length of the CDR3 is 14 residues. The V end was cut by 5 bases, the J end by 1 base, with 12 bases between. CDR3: CASSDSGGSYEQYF. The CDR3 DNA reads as TGTGCCAGCAGCGATAGCGGAGGATCCTACGAGCAGTACTTC.

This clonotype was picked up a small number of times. The CDR3 spells CASSSRDSLANTGELFF. In DNA, the CDR3 is TGTGCCAGCAGTTCCAGGGACAGCCTCGCGAACACCGGGGAGCTGTTTTTT. J is TRBJ2-2 and V is TRBV6-5, with 7 bases fitting TRBD1. Germline V gene lookup returns CDR1 MNHEY and CDR2 SVGAGI. This CDR3 has 17 residues. V trimming: 4 bases; J trimming: 0 bases; junction bases outside the gene matches: 8.

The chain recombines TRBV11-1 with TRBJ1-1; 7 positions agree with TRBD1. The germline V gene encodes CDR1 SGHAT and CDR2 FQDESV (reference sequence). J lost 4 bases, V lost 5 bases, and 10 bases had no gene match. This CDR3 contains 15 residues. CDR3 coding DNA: TGTGCCAGCAGCAAAGCTACAGGGGATCTCACTGAAGCTTTCTTT. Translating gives CASSKATGDLTEAFF.

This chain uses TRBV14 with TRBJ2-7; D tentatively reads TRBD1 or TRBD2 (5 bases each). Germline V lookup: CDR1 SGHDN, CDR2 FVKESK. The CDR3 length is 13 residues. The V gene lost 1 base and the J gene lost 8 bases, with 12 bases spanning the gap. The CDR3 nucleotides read TGTGCCAGCAGCCAAGTTGGGGGACCAAAGCAGTACTTC. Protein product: CASSQVGGPKQYF.

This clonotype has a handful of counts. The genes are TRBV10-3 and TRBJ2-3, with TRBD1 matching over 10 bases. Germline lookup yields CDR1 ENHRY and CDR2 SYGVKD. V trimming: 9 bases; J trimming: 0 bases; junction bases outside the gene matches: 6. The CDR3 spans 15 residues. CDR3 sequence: CAIGQGVSSTDTQYF. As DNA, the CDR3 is TGTGCCATTGGACAGGGGGTTTCTAGCACAGATACGCAGTATTTT.

The CDR3 loop is CASRQIRVTDTQYF. The CDR3, as DNA: TGCGCCAGTAGACAGATTCGGGTCACAGATACGCAGTATTTT. The chain employs TRBV5-1 and TRBJ2-3; tentative D call: TRBD1 (5 bases). The V gene lost 8 bases and the J gene lost 2 bases, with 15 bases spanning the gap. From germline, CDR1 is SGHRS and CDR2 YFSETQ. The CDR3 is made up of 14 amino acids.

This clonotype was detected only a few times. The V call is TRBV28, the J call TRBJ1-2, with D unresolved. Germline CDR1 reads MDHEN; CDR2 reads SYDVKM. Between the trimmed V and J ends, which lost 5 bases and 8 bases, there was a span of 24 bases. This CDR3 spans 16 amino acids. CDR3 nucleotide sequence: TGTGCCAGCAGTCCCGCCTCGGTCCTAGGCTATCGCGGCTACACCTTC. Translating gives CASSPASVLGYRGYTF.

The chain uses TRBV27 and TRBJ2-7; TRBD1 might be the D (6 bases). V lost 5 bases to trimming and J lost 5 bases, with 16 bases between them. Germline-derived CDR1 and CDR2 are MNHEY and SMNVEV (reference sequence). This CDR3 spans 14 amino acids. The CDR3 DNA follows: TGTGCCAGCAGTCCCCGTGCCAGGGGAAACGAGCAGTACTTC. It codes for CASSPRARGNEQYF.

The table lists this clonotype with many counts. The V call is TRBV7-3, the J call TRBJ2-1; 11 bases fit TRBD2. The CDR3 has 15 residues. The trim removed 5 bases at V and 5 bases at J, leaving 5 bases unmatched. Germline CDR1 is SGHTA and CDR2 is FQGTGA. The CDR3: CASSPGTSGDNEQFF. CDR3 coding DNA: TGTGCCAGCAGCCCAGGGACTAGCGGTGACAATGAGCAGTTCTTC.